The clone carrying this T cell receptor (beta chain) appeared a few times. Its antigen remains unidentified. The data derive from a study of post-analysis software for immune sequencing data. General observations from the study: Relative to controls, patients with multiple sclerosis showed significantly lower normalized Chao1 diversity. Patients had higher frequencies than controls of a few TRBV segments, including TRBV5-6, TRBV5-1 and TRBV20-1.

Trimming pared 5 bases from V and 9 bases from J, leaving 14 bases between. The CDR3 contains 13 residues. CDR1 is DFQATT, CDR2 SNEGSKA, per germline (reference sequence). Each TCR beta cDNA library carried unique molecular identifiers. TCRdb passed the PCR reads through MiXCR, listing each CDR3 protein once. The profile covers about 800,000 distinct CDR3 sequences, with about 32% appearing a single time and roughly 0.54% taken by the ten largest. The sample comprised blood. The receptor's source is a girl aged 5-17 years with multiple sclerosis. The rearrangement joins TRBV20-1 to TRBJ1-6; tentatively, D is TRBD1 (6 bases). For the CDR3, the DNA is TGCAGTGCTCACAGGGTCGTTGGTTCACCCCTCCACTTT. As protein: CSAHRVVGSPLHF.